What follows describes a single T cell receptor (beta chain). Original methodology: Cell counts per sample came from amplifying reference gene primers. Sequencing was performed with immunoSEQ multiplex PCR; in TCRdb, only in-frame clones are kept and a portion is missing. V, J and clone size derive from that table, while D and trimming were established from the DNA sequence. The sample consists of approximately 100,000 clones, over 75% of them appearing once. The data originate from a study of blood T cell repertoires in COVID-19. Study as a whole: The origin of the acute and convalescent COVID-19 samples was the United States, Italy and Spain. PBMCs, B-cell-depleted T cells, or T cells provided the cDNA or gDNA that made up the material.

V was cut by 5 bases and J by 3 bases, with 7 bases left in between. Germline V gives CDR1 SNHLY, CDR2 FYNNEI. CDR3 size: 12 residues. Sequencing was done on a sample of peripheral blood. The source of this sequence is a man aged 55-75 years with acute or convalescent COVID-19. V usage is TRBV2 and J usage is TRBJ2-5; no clear D gene. DNA of the CDR3: TGTGCCAGCAGTTTGACTGAAGAGACCCAGTACTTC. Its translation is CASSLTEETQYF.